The 23 T cell receptor beta chains given below trace back to one sample, sequenced in a study of neurological immune-mediated disorders. Sample time point: longitudinal time-point 2. TCRdb analysed the 5' RACE reads with MiXCR anew, one entry per CDR3 protein. The data contain approximately 89,000 distinct CDR3 sequences, about 12% of them singletons. Source material: PBMCs. Receptors originate from a female donor with HTLV-1-associated myelopathy (HAM/TSP).

Comments on this clonotype: A much more abundant neighbour one base away suggests this may be a read error. The chain has TRBV20-1 and TRBJ2-3, with D perhaps matching TRBD1 or TRBD2 (6 bases each). The CDR3 has 15 residues. Trimming removed 2 bases at V and 5 bases at J, with 17 bases between. Germline assignment: CDR1 DFQATT and CDR2 SNEGSKA (reference sequence). CDR3 coding DNA: TGCAGTGCTAGATATTTCGGGGGCGGCAAAGATACGCAGTATTTT. This encodes CSARYFGGGKDTQYF.

This clonotype was counted at least ten times. This chain links TRBV5-1 with TRBJ2-5; a possible D gene is TRBD2 (6 bases). V was cut by 0 bases and J by 1 base, with 7 bases left in between. From germline, CDR1 is SGHRS and CDR2 YFSETQ. CDR3 length equals 14 residues. CDR3 loop: CASSLGSGQETQYF. The CDR3 DNA sequence: TGCGCCAGCAGCTTGGGTAGCGGCCAAGAGACCCAGTACTTC.

This clonotype was seen ten or more times. This sequence joins TRBV20-1 and TRBJ2-5; D is uncertain. Germline lookup yields CDR1 DFQATT and CDR2 SNEGSKA (reference sequence). V lost 1 base and J lost 5, with 11 bases in between. There are 13 residues in the CDR3. The CDR3 reads CSARALLLETQYF. CDR3 DNA: TGCAGTGCTAGAGCCCTCCTGCTGGAGACCCAGTACTTC.

Turning to this clonotype: The junction departs from the called germline gene at one end, perhaps through a read error. The genes are TRBV12-3 or TRBV12-4 and TRBJ2-7, with TRBD1 as a possible D gene (6 bases). The length of the CDR3 is 14 residues. The CDR3 loop is CANSSIGTNYEQYF. Here the CDR3 DNA reads TGTGCCAACAGTTCAATTGGGACAAACTACGAGCAGTACTTC.

In its sample, this clonotype was seen many times. J is TRBJ1-6 and V is TRBV28; 8 bases map to TRBD1. The length of the CDR3 is 15 residues. Trimming at V came to 6 bases and at J to 8 bases, leaving 9 bases not matched to a gene. The V gene's germline CDR1 is MDHEN and CDR2 SYDVKM. Here the CDR3 reads CASRPQDRDDSPLHF. CDR3 DNA sequence: TGTGCCAGCAGACCCCAGGACAGGGATGATTCACCCCTCCACTTT. Full variable domain (outside the CDR3, taken from reference TRBV28 and TRBJ1-6): DVKVTQSSRYLVKRTGEKVFLECVQDMDHENMFWYRQDPGLGLRLIYFSYDVKMKEKGDIPEGYSVSREKKERFSLILESASTNQTSMYLCASRPQDRDDSPLHFGNGTRLTVT.

This clonotype was detected many times. The chain uses TRBV6-6 and TRBJ1-6; no firm D call. V was clipped by 2 bases and J by 0 bases, with 8 bases between them. The CDR3 totals 16 residues. From germline, CDR1 is MNHNY and CDR2 SVGAGI (reference sequence). This CDR3 reads CASSYLQDSYNSPLHF. CDR3 bases: TGTGCCAGCAGTTACCTCCAGGACTCCTATAATTCACCCCTCCACTTT.

This clonotype was seen repeatedly, ten times or more. The chain couples TRBV10-3 to TRBJ1-5; 8 positions match TRBD1. The trim removed 8 bases at V and 5 bases at J, leaving 8 bases unmatched. CDR3 length: 14 amino acids. CDR1 and CDR2 from the germline V gene are ENHRY and SYGVKD. In DNA, the CDR3 is TGTGCCATCGGCAGGGGGCAAATGGATCAGCCCCAGCATTTT. It specifies CAIGRGQMDQPQHF.

Concerning this clonotype itself: A clone one base away is much larger, so this may be a read error. It is likely a read error, because the conserved phenylalanine at the end of the CDR3 is missing. The chain employs TRBV10-3 and TRBJ2-7; 7 bases are a match to TRBD1. V lost 8 bases to trimming and J lost 5 bases; unmatched junction nucleotides: 12. The germline gives CDR1 ENHRY, CDR2 SYGVKD. This CDR3 spans 14 amino acids. The CDR3 DNA is TGTGCCATCGGCGCCGGGGACAGAGAAAACGAGCAGTACTTA. This translates into CAIGAGDRENEQYL.

This clonotype was recorded many times. The chain joins TRBV2 to TRBJ1-2; no clear D gene. The germline V gene encodes CDR1 SNHLY and CDR2 FYNNEI. CDR3 length equals 11 residues. Trimming cost V 6 bases and J 1 base, with 3 bases left between them. The CDR3 DNA is TGTGCCAGCAGGGTTAACTATGGCTACACCTTC. It is translated as CASRVNYGYTF.

This clonotype was observed at least ten times. The chain couples TRBV29-1 to TRBJ2-5, with a possible D match to TRBD2 (5 bases). Per the germline V gene, CDR1 is SQVTM and CDR2 is ANQGSEA. The V and J ends lost 5 bases and 5 bases respectively, with 9 bases between them. The length of the CDR3 is 11 residues. CDR3 amino acids: CSVSKRETQYF. The CDR3 DNA reads as TGCAGCGTTTCGAAGCGGGAGACCCAGTACTTC.

This clonotype was detected ten times or more. This sequence joins TRBV5-6 and TRBJ2-7; TRBD2 is a possible D gene (6 bases). There are 14 residues in the CDR3. Germline V CDR1 and CDR2: SGHDT, YYEEEE. V lost 0 bases to trimming and J lost 2 bases, with 9 bases between them. Written as DNA, the CDR3 is TGTGCCAGCAGCTTGGCGGGGGTTGCCTACGAGCAGTACTTC. The encoded protein is CASSLAGVAYEQYF.

This clonotype occurred many times. The gene calls are TRBV7-7 and TRBJ2-2, with 7 positions matching TRBD1. The CDR3 consists of 16 residues. CDR1 and CDR2 from the germline V gene are SSHAT and FNYEAQ (reference sequence). Germline trimming cut 3 bases from V and 3 bases from J; bases unmatched to any gene: 7. CDR3 in DNA: TGTGCCAGCAGCTTTCGACAGGGTTTCGACACCGGGGAGCTGTTTTTT. It yields the protein CASSFRQGFDTGELFF.

The sample holds many counts of this clonotype. CDR3: CATRQGGTNEKLFF. The CDR3 DNA is TGTGCCACACGACAGGGGGGAACTAATGAAAAACTGTTTTTT. The chain combines TRBV10-3 with TRBJ1-4, with TRBD1 identical over 9 bases. CDR3 length equals 14 residues. Germline V CDR1 and CDR2: ENHRY, SYGVKD. Losses at the gene ends were 10 bases for V and 1 base for J; bases not matched to a gene: 4.

This clonotype was found many times. The chain is built from TRBV5-1 and TRBJ2-1; D ambiguous. CDR1 and CDR2 (germline): SGHRS, YFSETQ. Trimming pared 0 bases from V and 10 bases from J, leaving 8 bases between. This CDR3 is built from 12 residues. The CDR3 bases are TGCGCCAGCAGCTTGGAGTCGCGGGAGCAGTTCTTC. Encoded protein: CASSLESREQFF.

This clonotype was seen ten or more times. The rearrangement links TRBV6-6 to TRBJ2-2, with TRBD2 identical over 13 bases. In germline, CDR1 is MNHNY, CDR2 SVGAGI (reference sequence). CDR3 length: 18 amino acids. Trimming cost V 6 bases and J 1 base; bases outside gene matches: 8. The CDR3 spells CASRERLAGGENTGELFF. The CDR3 region has the DNA TGTGCCAGCAGGGAGAGACTAGCGGGGGGCGAGAACACCGGGGAGCTGTTTTTT.

This clonotype was detected many times. V and J are TRBV5-1 and TRBJ1-5, with a weak D call TRBD1 (5 bases). CDR1 and CDR2 from the germline V gene are SGHRS and YFSETQ. The CDR3 extends over 16 amino acids. V lost 7 bases to trimming and J lost 2 bases, with 19 bases between them. CDR3 protein: CASPVGGLAGNQPQHF. DNA of the CDR3: TGCGCCAGCCCTGTGGGGGGTTTGGCGGGCAATCAGCCCCAGCATTTT.

At least ten counts were recorded for this clonotype. V usage is TRBV4-1 and J usage is TRBJ1-1, with 7 bases matching TRBD1. The V segment lost 3 bases and the J segment 0 bases; nucleotides outside the gene matches: 19. The germline V gene encodes CDR1 MGHRA and CDR2 YSYEKL. The CDR3 has 20 residues. The CDR3 DNA reads as TGCGCCAGCAGCCATGCACGACAGGGTCCCTTTCTTTACATGAACACTGAAGCTTTCTTT. Protein product: CASSHARQGPFLYMNTEAFF.

Regarding this clonotype: No conserved phenylalanine or tryptophan ends this CDR3, so it is likely a read error. The CDR3 nucleotides read TGCGCCAACAGCTTGGAGATTAAAGAGACCCAGTACTAC. This encodes CANSLEIKETQYY. This chain joins TRBV5-1 and TRBJ2-5; D not resolved. The CDR3 loop spans 13 amino acids. Germline V CDR1 and CDR2: SGHRS, YFSETQ.

At least ten counts were recorded for this clonotype. The rearrangement uses TRBV12-3 or TRBV12-4 and TRBJ2-7; D gene ambiguous. The CDR3 extends over 13 amino acids. Trimming removed 5 bases from V and 5 bases from J, with 13 bases in between. The DNA for the CDR3 is TGTGCCAGCAGTCCGCGATCAGGCCACGAGCAGTACTTC. This translates into CASSPRSGHEQYF.

With respect to this clonotype: A much larger clone sits a single nucleotide away, making a read error possible. This sequence joins TRBV12-3 or TRBV12-4 and TRBJ2-6, with D perhaps being TRBD1 or TRBD2 (5 bases each). This CDR3 spans 16 amino acids. The CDR3 protein is CVSTRDRRSGANVLTF. In nucleotides, the CDR3 is TGTGTCAGCACCAGGGACCGACGCTCTGGGGCCAACGTCCTGACTTTC.

This clonotype was recorded at least ten times. This chain uses TRBV5-1 with TRBJ2-3, with unresolved D. CDR1 and CDR2 from the germline V gene are SGHRS and YFSETQ. V lost 7 bases and J 0 bases, leaving 12 bases between the germline ends. The CDR3 length is 14 residues. The CDR3 sequence is CASAPAGSTDTQYF. The DNA for the CDR3 is TGCGCCAGCGCTCCCGCCGGGAGCACAGATACGCAGTATTTT.

This clonotype was seen ten or more times. The rearrangement uses TRBV6-1 and TRBJ1-5, with D possibly matching TRBD1 (6 bases). Trimming stripped 7 bases from V and 7 bases from J, with 17 bases between. Germline-derived CDR1 and CDR2 are MNHNS and SASEGT. The CDR3 contains 14 residues. The DNA for the CDR3 is TGTGCCAGCACCCCCTCGCACAGGGACCAGCCCCAGCATTTT. This encodes CASTPSHRDQPQHF.

This clonotype was detected ten times or more. The rearrangement joins TRBV5-1 to TRBJ1-5; unclear D gene. The CDR3 extends over 13 amino acids. Germline CDR1 is SGHRS and CDR2 is YFSETQ. V was pared by 0 bases and J by 7 bases, with 8 bases between. DNA for the CDR3: TGCGCCAGCAGCTTGGCCATCGGACAGCCCCAGCATTTT. This gives the protein CASSLAIGQPQHF.